These T cell receptor beta chains were read from a single sample in a study of T cells after yellow fever vaccination. Using its own MiXCR run on the 5' RACE reads, TCRdb lists one record per CDR3 protein. The top ten clones hold around 17% of a sample with roughly 300,000 distinct CDR3 sequences, around 6.8% of them seen once. The source was PBMCs, collected roughly 47 days after the first yellow fever vaccination. These receptors were collected from a man aged 18 to 29 who received the YFV17D yellow fever vaccine. Both conserved end residues are part of each CDR3. The order of the fields is CDR3 protein, CDR3 DNA, J gene, clone size, D gene, V gene. D genes are given only for firm matches. Where a row states a size, it is once, few, many or the class of an expanded clone; other rows omit it.

CASSFKGKAFF,TGTGCCAGCAGCTTCAAAGGGAAAGCTTTCTTT,TRBJ1-1,NA,NA,TRBV3-1
CASRLGGETQYF,TGTGCCAGCAGGCTAGGCGGGGAGACCCAGTACTTC,TRBJ2-5,many,NA,TRBV12-3/TRBV12-4
CASSRRDNEQFF,TGCGCCAGCAGCAGAAGAGACAATGAGCAGTTCTTC,TRBJ2-1,many,NA,TRBV5-1
CASSSLQGTNEQYF,TGTGCCAGTAGTTCCCTTCAGGGTACCAACGAGCAGTACTTC,TRBJ2-7,NA,NA,TRBV19
CASSGPGGDNQPQHF,TGTGCCAGCAGTGGACCTGGGGGGGATAATCAGCCCCAGCATTTT,TRBJ1-5,many,NA,TRBV25-1
CASSQEWTGRNEQFF,TGCGCCAGCAGCCAAGAGTGGACTGGGCGGAATGAGCAGTTCTTC,TRBJ2-1,few,NA,TRBV4-1
CASSYAGTEAFF,TGTGCCAGCAGTTACGCTGGGACTGAAGCTTTCTTT,TRBJ1-1,NA,NA,TRBV6-5
CASSTYRDGLGQFF,TGTGCCAGCTCAACATACCGGGACGGCCTTGGGCAGTTCTTC,TRBJ2-1,NA,NA,TRBV18
CSVEGGILAADTQYF,TGCAGCGTTGAAGGTGGGATTCTTGCCGCCGATACGCAGTATTTT,TRBJ2-3,NA,NA,TRBV29-1
CASSLGGSDSGANVLTF,TGCGCCAGCAGCTTGGGGGGCTCCGACTCTGGGGCCAACGTCCTGACTTTC,TRBJ2-6,many,NA,TRBV5-1
CASSRPGEGLFGYTF,TGCGCCAGCAGCCGCCCGGGAGAGGGTCTCTTTGGCTACACCTTC,TRBJ1-2,many,NA,TRBV4-1
CSASRTGRETQYF,TGCAGTGCTAGTAGGACAGGGCGGGAGACCCAGTACTTC,TRBJ2-5,few,TRBD1,TRBV20-1
CASSPAGAGTGELFF,TGTGCCAGCTCACCAGCGGGGGCAGGTACCGGGGAGCTGTTTTTT,TRBJ2-2,few,NA,TRBV18
CASAGLVGNEQFF,TGTGCCAGCGCGGGACTAGTTGGCAATGAGCAGTTCTTC,TRBJ2-1,many,TRBD2,TRBV9
CASSVGIPYNEQFF,TGCGCCAGCAGCGTGGGAATCCCCTACAATGAGCAGTTCTTC,TRBJ2-1,NA,NA,TRBV5-1
CASSHPEGTGGNQPQHF,TGTGCCAGCAGCCACCCTGAGGGGACAGGGGGCAATCAGCCCCAGCATTTT,TRBJ1-5,few,TRBD1,TRBV4-2
CASRREGSGTPYNEQFF,TGTGCCAGCAGGCGGGAGGGGTCGGGGACTCCCTACAATGAGCAGTTCTTC,TRBJ2-1,NA,TRBD2,TRBV7-2
CSVEKTGGTEAFF,TGCAGCGTTGAGAAGACAGGGGGGACTGAAGCTTTCTTT,TRBJ1-1,NA,TRBD1,TRBV29-1
CASSSGGAKETQYF,TGTGCCAGCAGTAGCGGGGGGGCAAAAGAGACCCAGTACTTC,TRBJ2-5,few,TRBD2,TRBV6-1
CATETGVSTDTQYF,TGTGCCACCGAAACGGGGGTTAGCACAGATACGCAGTATTTT,TRBJ2-3,few,NA,TRBV15
CASSWTSGGNEQYF,TGTGCCAGCAGCTGGACTAGCGGGGGGAACGAGCAGTACTTC,TRBJ2-7,NA,TRBD2,TRBV7-2
CASSRFSSPAGEQYF,TGTGCCAGCAGCAGATTTAGTTCGCCGGCGGGCGAGCAGTACTTC,TRBJ2-7,many,NA,TRBV7-8
CASSPYKAKNIQYF,TGTGCCAGCAGCCCTTATAAGGCCAAAAACATTCAGTACTTC,TRBJ2-4,NA,NA,TRBV7-2
CASSVDPSSYEQYF,TGTGCCAGCAGCGTAGATCCAAGCTCCTACGAGCAGTACTTC,TRBJ2-7,few,NA,TRBV9
CASSPFQGEETQYF,TGTGCCAGCAGCCCCTTTCAGGGGGAAGAGACCCAGTACTTC,TRBJ2-5,NA,TRBD1,TRBV6-1
CAWSPTGLAKNIQYF,TGTGCCTGGAGCCCAACCGGGCTAGCCAAAAACATTCAGTACTTC,TRBJ2-4,NA,NA,TRBV30
CASSPGPLETQYF,TGCGCCAGCAGCCCGGGACCCCTGGAGACCCAGTACTTC,TRBJ2-5,few,NA,TRBV5-1
CASSLQGAKESPLHF,TGTGCCAGCAGCCTACAGGGGGCGAAAGAATCACCCCTCCACTTT,TRBJ1-6,few,TRBD1,TRBV7-9
CASSYSIASGPSYNEQFF,TGTGCCAGCAGTTACTCGATTGCGTCGGGGCCCTCCTACAATGAGCAGTTCTTC,TRBJ2-1,many,NA,TRBV6-5
CASSLPGEDTQYF,TGCGCCAGCAGCTTACCCGGGGAAGATACGCAGTATTTT,TRBJ2-3,NA,NA,TRBV5-1
CASSPTSGIQETQYF,TGTGCCAGCAGCCCGACTAGCGGCATCCAAGAGACCCAGTACTTC,TRBJ2-5,few,TRBD2,TRBV7-2
CASSWTAGAGSYNEQFF,TGTGCCAGCAGCTGGACGGCGGGGGCGGGCTCCTACAATGAGCAGTTCTTC,TRBJ2-1,many,NA,TRBV7-2
CATSSPRLAGIFANTGELFF,TGTGCCACCAGCAGCCCCCGGCTAGCGGGGATCTTCGCGAACACCGGGGAGCTGTTTTTT,TRBJ2-2,NA,TRBD2,TRBV15
CATKGQEHGYTF,TGTGCCACCAAGGGACAGGAGCATGGCTACACCTTC,TRBJ1-2,NA,TRBD1,TRBV28
CASRQGVETQYF,TGTGCCAGCAGACAGGGGGTAGAGACCCAGTACTTC,TRBJ2-5,NA,TRBD1,TRBV7-6
CASSYVPREEAFF,TGTGCCAGCAGTTACGTGCCGAGGGAGGAAGCTTTCTTT,TRBJ1-1,NA,NA,TRBV6-5
CASSQDWTLGTEAFF,TGCGCCAGCAGCCAAGATTGGACCCTGGGTACTGAAGCTTTCTTT,TRBJ1-1,few,NA,TRBV4-3
CASSEAGGLDTQYF,TGTGCCAGCAGTGAAGCTGGGGGGTTGGATACGCAGTATTTT,TRBJ2-3,few,NA,TRBV6-1
CASSFGQGQPQHF,TGTGCCAGCAGCTTTGGCCAGGGGCAGCCCCAGCATTTT,TRBJ1-5,many,NA,TRBV7-3
CASSQERGDPAYEQYF,TGCGCCAGCAGCCAAGAACGGGGGGACCCTGCCTACGAGCAGTACTTC,TRBJ2-7,many,TRBD2,TRBV4-3
CASSLEVGTGELFF,TGTGCCAGCAGCTTAGAGGTCGGGACCGGGGAGCTGTTTTTT,TRBJ2-2,few,NA,TRBV11-3
CSARVDLDNEQFF,TGCAGTGCTAGGGTCGACTTAGACAATGAGCAGTTCTTC,TRBJ2-1,few,NA,TRBV20-1
CASSAQKAGYEQYF,TGTGCCAGCAGCGCGCAAAAAGCCGGCTACGAGCAGTACTTC,TRBJ2-7,many,NA,TRBV9
CASSQSRVTNEKLFF,TGCGCCAGCAGCCAGAGCAGGGTAACTAATGAAAAACTGTTTTTT,TRBJ1-4,few,NA,TRBV4-3
CASSPTEGVAEAFF,TGTGCCAGCTCACCCACGGAGGGGGTCGCTGAAGCTTTCTTT,TRBJ1-1,NA,NA,TRBV18
CASSQARGFMNTEAFF,TGTGCCAGCAGCCAAGCTAGGGGGTTCATGAACACTGAAGCTTTCTTT,TRBJ1-1,NA,NA,TRBV4-2
CASSLGIAWETQYF,TGTGCCAGCAGCCTCGGGATCGCCTGGGAGACCCAGTACTTC,TRBJ2-5,few,NA,TRBV9